The present T cell receptor (beta chain) was sequenced within a study of cytomegalovirus exposure and HLA in healthy donors. Overall study findings and caveats: Evidence from a later analysis indicated that most CMV-associated TCR beta chains looked HLA-restricted. In an earlier analysis, about 87% or about 30%: the productive usage of most TCR beta V segments.

PCR amplification relied on 60 Vbeta primers (plus 13 Jbeta primers). Libraries were prepared by immunoSEQ multiplex PCR; TCRdb keeps only in-frame clonotypes and omits some of them. The table includes around 220,000 clones, nearly 80% detected once. A note on this clone: Its specificity is not known.

The receptor was isolated from a man aged 18 to 30 in good health and CMV-seronegative. Sequenced input: PBMCs.

The CDR3 region has the DNA TGTGCCAGCAGTGTTTCCCGGTCGCTCGATACGCAGTATTTT. Translated, it gives CASSVSRSLDTQYF. The chain couples TRBV2 to TRBJ2-3; D remains ambiguous. In germline, CDR1 is SNHLY, CDR2 FYNNEI. V lost 4 bases, J lost 6 bases, and 14 bases lay in between. The CDR3 totals 14 residues.